These 15 T cell receptor beta chains came from one sample sequenced in a study of T cell changes during pregnancy in multiple sclerosis. Profiled with immunoSEQ multiplex PCR; TCRdb holds only in-frame clones, not every one. In the table there are tens of thousands of clones, 90% of which are singletons. Sample: CD4+ T cells from peripheral blood mononuclear cells, taken in the second trimester of pregnancy. The receptors shown here come from a female donor with multiple sclerosis, enrolled in a pregnancy study.

This chain links TRBV7-2 with TRBJ1-6, with 7 bases that match TRBD1. The CDR3 has 14 residues. Trimming cost V 5 bases and J 9 bases; bases outside gene matches: 7. Germline lookup yields CDR1 SGHTA and CDR2 FQGNSA. CDR3: CASSPRDSRSPLHF. Written as DNA, the CDR3 is TGTGCCAGCAGCCCCAGGGACAGTCGTTCACCCCTCCACTTT.

The V and J genes are TRBV11-2 and TRBJ2-3; 8 nucleotides line up with TRBD2. Trimming cost V 11 bases and J 7 bases; bases outside gene matches: 5. From germline, CDR1 is SGHAT and CDR2 FQNNGV. The CDR3 has 11 amino acids. The CDR3 protein is CAAGGRHTQYF. CDR3 DNA: TGTGCCGCTGGCGGGAGGCATACGCAGTATTTT.

This clone was seen just once. This chain uses TRBV7-6 with TRBJ2-7; tentative D call: TRBD2 (5 bases). The CDR3 totals 13 residues. V dropped 0 bases and J dropped 6 bases, with 9 bases sitting between them. Germline loops: CDR1 SGHVS, CDR2 FNYEAQ. The CDR3 bases are TGTGCCAGCAGCTTAGCGGTCGCGGGCGAGCAGTACTTC. It yields the protein CASSLAVAGEQYF.

The chain recombines TRBV11-2 with TRBJ1-2; the match to TRBD1 covers 9 bases. With 0 bases clipped from V and 12 bases from J, the junction kept 8 bases outside the gene matches. This CDR3 comprises 14 residues. Germline values: CDR1 SGHAT, CDR2 FQNNGV. CDR3 amino acids: CASSLDTGGESNTF. The CDR3 DNA follows: TGTGCCAGCAGCTTAGATACAGGGGGCGAATCTAACACCTTC.

The CDR3 nucleotides read TGTGCCAGGTCGAGACAGCGCACAGATACGCAGTATTTT. Its protein is CARSRQRTDTQYF. The rearrangement links TRBV19 to TRBJ2-3, with D perhaps matching TRBD1 (5 bases). V lost 9 bases to trimming and J lost 1 base, with 11 bases between them. CDR1 and CDR2 (germline): LNHDA, SQIVND (reference sequence). The length of the CDR3 is 13 residues.

The gene calls are TRBV5-4 and TRBJ2-7; D remains ambiguous. The CDR3 consists of 14 residues. V was shortened by 0 bases and J by 0 bases, with 7 bases between the two germline ends. CDR1 and CDR2 (germline): SGHNT, YYREEE (reference sequence). In DNA, the CDR3 is TGTGCCAGCAGCTTGGGGCAGGCCTCCTACGAGCAGTACTTC. Protein sequence: CASSLGQASYEQYF.

Concerning this clone itself: This sample also contains other DNA sequences that code for the same CDR3. The chain joins TRBV25-1 to TRBJ1-6; possible D gene TRBD1, 5 bases. Trimming stripped 4 bases from V and 8 bases from J, with 15 bases between. This CDR3 is built from 15 residues. In germline, CDR1 is MGHDK, CDR2 SYGVNS. This chain's CDR3 is CASSGSRGGDSPLHF. The CDR3 DNA reads TGTGCCAGCAGTGGATCCCGGGGGGGAGATTCACCCCTCCACTTT.

V is TRBV10-3 and J is TRBJ2-7; 8 bases match TRBD2. Germline CDR1 ENHRY, CDR2 SYGVKD. Trimming cost V 6 bases and J 6 bases; bases outside gene matches: 4. This CDR3 comprises 12 residues. In nucleotides, the CDR3 is TGTGCCATCAGCGGTCTAGCGGGCGAGCAGTACTTC. This translates into CAISGLAGEQYF.

This chain joins TRBV30 and TRBJ1-4, with TRBD1 matching over 7 bases. CDR3 length: 14 amino acids. CDR1 and CDR2 from the germline V gene are GTSNPN and SVGIG (reference sequence). V dropped 4 bases and J dropped 11; count of bases not matched to a gene: 13. The CDR3 is CAWMTGTAVGKLFF. CDR3 in DNA: TGTGCCTGGATGACCGGGACAGCCGTTGGGAAACTGTTTTTT.

The genes are TRBV6-5 and TRBJ1-2, with 7 bases aligning to TRBD1. Germline V gene lookup returns CDR1 MNHEY and CDR2 SVGAGI. This CDR3 contains 13 residues. V was clipped by 5 bases and J by 4 bases; unmatched bases: 4. The DNA for the CDR3 is TGTGCCAGCAGTCCCGACAGGGTCTATGGCTACACCTTC. Translating gives CASSPDRVYGYTF.

The chain has TRBV12-5 and TRBJ2-1; tentative D call: TRBD2 (7 bases). CDR1 is LGHNT and CDR2 is FRNRAP in the germline V gene. CDR3 length equals 19 residues. The V end lost 2 bases, the J end lost 0 bases, and 20 bases lay between the germline ends. CDR3 in amino acids: CASGLLSVGGASSYNEQFF. The CDR3 coding sequence is TGTGCTAGTGGTTTGCTGTCGGTAGGGGGGGCGAGCTCCTACAATGAGCAGTTCTTC.

J is TRBJ2-1 and V is TRBV19, with 10 bases fitting TRBD2. CDR3 size: 16 residues. The germline V gene encodes CDR1 LNHDA and CDR2 SQIVND (reference sequence). Germline trimming cut 1 base from V and 10 bases from J; bases unmatched to any gene: 10. The DNA of the CDR3 is TGTGCCAGTAGTATAGCCGCGGCAAGCGGGGGGGCCGAGCAGTTCTTC. Protein sequence: CASSIAAASGGAEQFF.

Written as DNA, the CDR3 is TGCAGCGTTGTAGGACAGGCAGGAGGAAAACTGTTTTTT. Its translation: CSVVGQAGGKLFF. J is TRBJ1-4 and V is TRBV29-1; the match to TRBD1 covers 7 bases. This CDR3 is built from 13 residues. Germline loops: CDR1 SQVTM, CDR2 ANQGSEA. The junction had 9 bases not matched to a gene; V was cut back by 4 bases and J by 10 bases.

A remark on this clone: Other DNA sequences in the sample encode the same CDR3. V usage is TRBV18 and J usage is TRBJ1-3; D uncertain. V lost 6 bases, J lost 0 bases, and 9 bases lay in between. The germline V gene encodes CDR1 KGHSH and CDR2 LQKENI. The CDR3 contains 14 residues. The CDR3 nucleotides are TGTGCCAGCTCCCCCAGCGTCTCTGGAAACACCATATATTTT. Amino acids: CASSPSVSGNTIYF. The full variable domain, with the rest looked up from reference TRBV18 and TRBJ1-3, is NAGVMQNPRHLVRRRGQEARLRCSPMKGHSHVYWYRQLPEEGLKFMVYLQKENIIDESGMPKERFSAEFPKEGPSILRIQQVVRGDSAAYFCASSPSVSGNTIYFGEGSWLTVV.

This chain connects TRBV28 to TRBJ1-2, with D perhaps TRBD1 (6 bases). Trimming stripped 5 bases from V and 8 bases from J, with 21 bases between. CDR3 length equals 15 residues. Looked up from germline, CDR1 is MDHEN and CDR2 is SYDVKM. CDR3 in DNA: TGTGCCAGCAGTGCCTGGACAGACACGAAGGGGGGCTACACCTTC. It is translated as CASSAWTDTKGGYTF.